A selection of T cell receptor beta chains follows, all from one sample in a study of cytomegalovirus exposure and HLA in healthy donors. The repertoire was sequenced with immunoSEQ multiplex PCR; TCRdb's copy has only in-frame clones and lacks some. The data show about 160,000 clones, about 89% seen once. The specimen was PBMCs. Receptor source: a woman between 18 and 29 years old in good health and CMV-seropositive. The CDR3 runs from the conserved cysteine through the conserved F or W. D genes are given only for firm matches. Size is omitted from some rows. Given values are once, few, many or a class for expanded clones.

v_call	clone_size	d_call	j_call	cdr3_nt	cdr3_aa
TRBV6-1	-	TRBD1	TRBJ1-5	TGTGCCAGCCGATCAACAGGGGGGAATCAGCCCCAGCATTTT	CASRSTGGNQPQHF
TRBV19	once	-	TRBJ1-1	TGTGCCAGTAGTCCCCCGAGGGGGAGGAACACTGAAGCTTTCTTT	CASSPPRGRNTEAFF
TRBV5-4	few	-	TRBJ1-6	TGTGCCAGCAGCTCCCACGGGGGGGATTCACCCCTCCACTTT	CASSSHGGDSPLHF
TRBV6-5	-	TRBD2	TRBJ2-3	TGTGCCAGCAGTTACTTCGGACTAGTTCCCGATACGCAGTATTTT	CASSYFGLVPDTQYF
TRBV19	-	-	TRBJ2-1	TGTGCCAGTAGTATCGGACAGAACAATGAGCAGTTCTTC	CASSIGQNNEQFF
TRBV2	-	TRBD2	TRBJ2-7	TGTGCCAGCAGGAACGTTAGCGGGAGTACGTACGAGCAGTACTTC	CASRNVSGSTYEQYF
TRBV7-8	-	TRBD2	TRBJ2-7	TGTGCCAGCAGCTTAGCAACTAGCGGGAGGAGGCCACCGAGGGGGCAGTACTTC	CASSLATSGRRPPRGQYF
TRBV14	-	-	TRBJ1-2	TGTGCCAGCAGCCAAGGGACAGTTAACTATGGCTACACCTTC	CASSQGTVNYGYTF
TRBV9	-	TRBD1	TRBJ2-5	TGTGCCAGCAGCCAAGGGGGCTCCTTCCAAGAGACCCAGTACTTC	CASSQGGSFQETQYF
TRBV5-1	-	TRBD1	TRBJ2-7	TGCGCCAGCAGCTTGATGACAGGGGAGCAAGGGTACGAGCAGTACTTC	CASSLMTGEQGYEQYF
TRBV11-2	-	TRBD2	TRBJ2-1	TGTGCCAGCAGTTCTGATCCCGGGACTAGAGGGAATGAGCAGTTCTTC	CASSSDPGTRGNEQFF
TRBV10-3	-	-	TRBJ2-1	TGTGCCATCAGTGAGTCGGGAACCTTAGGGGGTGAGCAGTTCTTC	CAISESGTLGGEQFF
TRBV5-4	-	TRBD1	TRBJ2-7	TGTGCCAGCAGCTCCGACAGGGCCTACGAGCAGTACTTC	CASSSDRAYEQYF
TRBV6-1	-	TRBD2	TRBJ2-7	TGTGCCAGCAGTGAGGGGGGTAGCGGGGTCTCCTACGAGCAGTACTTC	CASSEGGSGVSYEQYF
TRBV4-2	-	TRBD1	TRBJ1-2	TGTGCCAGCAGCCAACGCGACAGGGGGGATGGCTACACCTTC	CASSQRDRGDGYTF
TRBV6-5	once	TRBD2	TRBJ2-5	TGTGCCAGCAGTAATAGCGGGGGGGCCAGCGAGACCCAGTACTTC	CASSNSGGASETQYF
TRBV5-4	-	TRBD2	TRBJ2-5	TGTGCCAGCAGCCCCAAGCGGGGGGGGCTGCAAGAGACCCAGTACTTC	CASSPKRGGLQETQYF
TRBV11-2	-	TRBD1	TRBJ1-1	TGTGCCAGCAGCTCCATACAGGGGGCTTGGACTGAAGCTTTCTTT	CASSSIQGAWTEAFF
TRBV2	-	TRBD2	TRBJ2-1	TGTGCCAGCAGTGGTGAGGGCGGGGGGCGTTACAATGAGCAGTTCTTC	CASSGEGGGRYNEQFF
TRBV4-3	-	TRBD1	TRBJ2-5	TGCGCCAGCAGCCCGTCCCGGGTCCAGGGGGCGCAAAGTGAAGAAGAGACCCAGTACTTC	CASSPSRVQGAQSEEETQYF
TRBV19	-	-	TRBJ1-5	TGTGCCAGTAATCAGGAGGTGGGTCAGCCCCAGCATTTT	CASNQEVGQPQHF
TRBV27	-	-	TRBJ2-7	TGTGCCAGCAGTTTTGGCAGGGGCTACGAGCAGTACTTC	CASSFGRGYEQYF
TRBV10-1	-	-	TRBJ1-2	TGCGCCAGCAGTGAGCAGGGCCCCTATGGCTACACCTTC	CASSEQGPYGYTF
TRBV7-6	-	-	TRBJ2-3	TGTGCCAGCAGCTTAGGAAGGGGGGGCCCTCTCACAGATACGCAGTATTTT	CASSLGRGGPLTDTQYF
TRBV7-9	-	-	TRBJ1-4	TGTGCCAGCAGCTTCGGCAGCTCGGCAGGAAAACTGTTTTTT	CASSFGSSAGKLFF
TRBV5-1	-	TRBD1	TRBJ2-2	TGCGCCAGCAGCTTGGCAGGGGGGAACACCGGGGAGCTGTTTTTT	CASSLAGGNTGELFF
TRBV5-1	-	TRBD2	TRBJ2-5	TGCGCCAGCAGCCTCTTCGGGGGGGGCCAAGAGACCCAGTACTTC	CASSLFGGGQETQYF
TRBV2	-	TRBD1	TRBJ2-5	TGTGCCAGCATAGGCCCCAGGGGGCACCTTGGCCAAGAGACCCAGTACTTC	CASIGPRGHLGQETQYF
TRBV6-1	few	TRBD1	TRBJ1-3	TGTGCCAGTCAGGGGGCGCGGGGAAACACCATATATTTT	CASQGARGNTIYF
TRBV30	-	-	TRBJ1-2	TGTGCCTGGCTCCCCGGGACAATAGGAAGCTACACCTTC	CAWLPGTIGSYTF